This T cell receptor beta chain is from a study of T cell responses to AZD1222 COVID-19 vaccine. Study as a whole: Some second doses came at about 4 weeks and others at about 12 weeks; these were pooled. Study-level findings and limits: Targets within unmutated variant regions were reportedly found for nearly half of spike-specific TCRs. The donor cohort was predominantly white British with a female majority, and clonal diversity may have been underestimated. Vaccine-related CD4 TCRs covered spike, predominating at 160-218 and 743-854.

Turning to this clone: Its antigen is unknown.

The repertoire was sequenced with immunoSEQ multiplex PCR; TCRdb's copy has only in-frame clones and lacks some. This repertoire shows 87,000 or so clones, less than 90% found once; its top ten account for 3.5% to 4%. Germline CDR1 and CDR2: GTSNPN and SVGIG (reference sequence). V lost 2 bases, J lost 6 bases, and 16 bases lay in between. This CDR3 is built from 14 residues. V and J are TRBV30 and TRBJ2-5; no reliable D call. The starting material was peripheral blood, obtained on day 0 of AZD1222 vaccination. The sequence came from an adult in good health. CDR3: CAWSPDGKGKTQYF. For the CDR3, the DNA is TGTGCCTGGAGTCCTGACGGAAAGGGAAAGACCCAGTACTTC.